Each of the 30 T cell receptor beta chains below was sequenced from the same sample in a study of shared clonotypes between healthy human individuals. The assay was immunoSEQ multiplex PCR, and TCRdb's table has in-frame clones only and misses some. Found here are about 1 million clones, about 75% of them singletons; the top ten hold approximately 1.5%. The source material was memory CD4+ T cells sorted from blood. Subset given: CD45RA-negative fraction. The source is a young man in good health.

The chain uses TRBV7-2 and TRBJ2-1; 11 bases are a match to TRBD2. Germline lookup yields CDR1 SGHTA and CDR2 FQGNSA. The junction had 4 bases not matched to a gene; V was cut back by 5 bases and J by 4 bases. The CDR3 is 15 amino acids. CDR3 residues: CASSHRLAGYNEQFF. CDR3 nucleotides: TGTGCCAGCAGCCATCGACTAGCGGGGTACAATGAGCAGTTCTTC.

This chain uses TRBV5-6 with TRBJ2-7; tentatively, D is TRBD1 or TRBD2 (5 bases each). This CDR3 spans 14 amino acids. V dropped 0 bases and J dropped 6 bases, with 13 bases sitting between them. Germline V lookup: CDR1 SGHDT, CDR2 YYEEEE. CDR3 sequence reads: CASSLGQYGGEQYF. The CDR3 nucleotides read TGTGCCAGCAGCTTGGGGCAGTATGGGGGCGAGCAGTACTTC.

The genes are TRBV7-9 and TRBJ2-1, with 8 bases lining up with TRBD2. The CDR3 has 14 residues. The ends lost 2 bases at V and 9 bases at J; junction bases unmatched: 6. From germline, CDR1 is SEHNR and CDR2 FQNEAQ (reference sequence). CDR3 region: CASSLTSGTSEQFF. The CDR3 DNA is TGTGCCAGCAGCTTAACTTCAGGGACTAGTGAGCAGTTCTTC.

The V gene is TRBV14, the J gene TRBJ2-5, with 7 bases matching TRBD2. This CDR3 contains 14 residues. Germline CDR1 and CDR2: SGHDN and FVKESK. V gave up 1 base and J gave up 7 bases; unmatched junction bases: 6. This chain's CDR3 is CASSQGGTIGTQYF. The CDR3, as DNA: TGTGCCAGCAGCCAAGGAGGGACTATAGGGACCCAGTACTTC.

The chain combines TRBV1 with TRBJ2-5; the table assigns TRBD2, which was not confirmed against the DNA. TRBV1 is a known pseudogene. The CDR3 consists of 14 residues. The DNA for the CDR3 is TGCACCACCCCGCTAGCGGACGAACAAGAGACCCAGTACTTC. It encodes CTTPLADEQETQYF.

The count of this clone is one. The V gene is TRBV7-3, the J gene TRBJ1-2; D possibly corresponds to TRBD1 (5 bases). The CDR3 extends over 16 amino acids. Germline V gene data show CDR1 as SGHTA and CDR2 as FQGTGA. V was clipped by 5 bases and J by 5 bases, with 21 bases between them. Written as DNA, the CDR3 is TGTGCCAGCAGCCTCCGATGGGGCCGCCTTTTATATGGCTACACCTTC. Its translation: CASSLRWGRLLYGYTF. Drawing the rest from reference TRBV7-3 and TRBJ1-2, the complete variable domain is GAGVSQTPSNKVTEKGKYVELRCDPISGHTALYWYRQSLGQGPEFLIYFQGTGAADDSGLPNDRFFAVRPEGSVSTLKIQRTERGDSAVYLCASSLRWGRLLYGYTFGSGTRLTVV.

Only a few counts were recorded for this clone. The chain recombines TRBV2 with TRBJ2-1; 9 bases are shared with TRBD2. Looked up from germline, CDR1 is SNHLY and CDR2 is FYNNEI. The trim removed 4 bases at V and 5 bases at J, leaving 6 bases unmatched. The CDR3 consists of 15 residues. The chain's CDR3 is CASSVRPSGNNEQFF. CDR3 in DNA: TGTGCCAGCAGTGTAAGGCCTAGCGGGAACAATGAGCAGTTCTTC. The complete variable domain, with remaining parts taken from reference TRBV2 and TRBJ2-1, reads EPEVTQTPSHQVTQMGQEVILRCVPISNHLYFYWYRQILGQKVEFLVSFYNNEISEKSEIFDDQFSVERPDGSNFTLKIRSTKLEDSAMYFCASSVRPSGNNEQFFGPGTRLTVL.

The V and J genes are TRBV18 and TRBJ2-3; D is undetermined. CDR1 and CDR2 (germline): KGHSH, LQKENI. V lost 6 bases to trimming and J lost 2 bases, with 6 bases between them. There are 12 residues in the CDR3. DNA of the CDR3: TGTGCCAGCTCCGAAAACACAGATACGCAGTATTTT. It is translated as CASSENTDTQYF.

This rearrangement joins TRBV27 to TRBJ2-1; 8 nucleotides align to TRBD1. Germline CDR1 MNHEY, CDR2 SMNVEV (reference sequence). V gave up 2 bases and J gave up 1 base; unmatched junction bases: 4. This CDR3 is built from 16 residues. The CDR3 DNA reads TGTGCCAGCAGTTTACTGGGGACAGGATCCTACAATGAGCAGTTCTTC. It encodes CASSLLGTGSYNEQFF.

The rearrangement joins TRBV15 to TRBJ2-1; D gene ambiguous. Trimming left V 3 bases short and J 5 bases short, with 2 bases between. The length of the CDR3 is 11 residues. CDR1 and CDR2 from the germline V gene are LNHNV and YYDKDF (reference sequence). The CDR3 loop reads CATSRDNEQFF. The DNA of the CDR3 is TGTGCCACCAGCAGGGACAATGAGCAGTTCTTC.

The genes are TRBV7-9 and TRBJ1-2; D not certain. Germline CDR1 reads SEHNR; CDR2 reads FQNEAQ (reference sequence). CDR3 size: 13 residues. V lost 3 bases to trimming and J lost 3 bases, with 8 bases between them. The CDR3 reads CASSFTSDYGYTF. DNA for the CDR3: TGTGCCAGCAGCTTTACGTCTGACTATGGCTACACCTTC.

V gene TRBV15 combines with J gene TRBJ2-7; unclear D gene. The CDR3 covers 14 residues. V lost 9 bases to trimming and J lost 3 bases, with 18 bases between them. CDR1 and CDR2 from the germline V gene are LNHNV and YYDKDF (reference sequence). The CDR3 DNA reads as TGTGCCACGGCACGGAACACGGGTGACTACGAGCAGTACTTC. This translates into CATARNTGDYEQYF.

This chain connects TRBV5-8 to TRBJ2-7, with D possibly TRBD1 on 6 matching bases. CDR3 length: 15 amino acids. The V end lost 0 bases, the J end lost 4 bases, and 14 bases lay between the germline ends. The germline V gene encodes CDR1 SGHTS and CDR2 YDEGEE. As DNA, the CDR3 is TGTGCCAGCAGCTTGGAGGGGACAAGAATTTACGAGCAGTACTTC. Translated: CASSLEGTRIYEQYF.

This clone was observed once. The V call is TRBV7-6, the J call TRBJ2-1, with 7 nucleotides matching TRBD1. The length of the CDR3 is 16 residues. Germline V CDR1 and CDR2: SGHVS, FNYEAQ. V was pared by 6 bases and J by 6 bases, with 14 bases of the junction left unmatched. This CDR3 reads CASSRQGGLDSNEQFF. CDR3 nucleotide sequence: TGTGCCAGCAGTAGACAAGGGGGCCTAGATAGCAATGAGCAGTTCTTC.

V usage is TRBV11-2 and J usage is TRBJ1-6, with a weak D call TRBD1 (6 bases). Germline-derived CDR1 and CDR2 are SGHAT and FQNNGV. The CDR3 is 14 amino acids. Trimming left V 3 bases short and J 10 bases short, with 13 bases between. The CDR3 is CASSFDRKGSPLHF. As DNA, the CDR3 is TGTGCCAGCAGCTTCGACAGGAAAGGGTCACCCCTCCACTTT.

The chain combines TRBV30 with TRBJ2-5; TRBD2 agrees at 12 bases. Germline V gene lookup returns CDR1 GTSNPN and CDR2 SVGIG (reference sequence). The CDR3 is made up of 16 amino acids. J lost 3 bases, V lost 1 base, and 6 bases had no gene match. CDR3 bases: TGTGCCTGGAGTGGGCTAGCGGGGGGGCGGGAAGAGACCCAGTACTTC. As protein: CAWSGLAGGREETQYF.

The chain uses TRBV18 and TRBJ1-2, with D possibly being TRBD1 (6 bases). CDR1 and CDR2 (germline): KGHSH, LQKENI. The CDR3 loop spans 14 amino acids. The ends were cut back, 2 bases at V and 3 bases at J, with 10 bases in the middle. CDR3 bases: TGTGCCAGCTCACCAGAGACAGGACACTATGGCTACACCTTC. Translation gives CASSPETGHYGYTF.

J is TRBJ2-7 and V is TRBV18; 7 bases map to TRBD1. The CDR3 covers 15 residues. CDR1 and CDR2 from the germline V gene are KGHSH and LQKENI. The J segment lost 5 bases and the V segment lost 6 bases, leaving 13 bases of the junction unmatched. CDR3 sequence (DNA): TGTGCCAGCTCGCGAAACCTGGACAGGAGCCACGAGCAGTACTTC. This codes for CASSRNLDRSHEQYF.

V usage is TRBV6-1 and J usage is TRBJ2-6, with D possibly TRBD2 on 6 matching bases. The CDR3 length is 17 residues. Deletions cut 0 bases from V and 4 bases from J, with 13 bases between. Germline V lookup: CDR1 MNHNS, CDR2 SASEGT. The CDR3 region has the DNA TGTGCCAGCAGTGAAGCGCTTCGGGGGATAGGGGCCAACGTCCTGACTTTC. Protein sequence: CASSEALRGIGANVLTF.

This sequence joins TRBV7-2 and TRBJ2-1; D is perhaps TRBD2 (5 bases). The CDR3 sequence is 14 residues long. The V gene lost 7 bases and the J gene lost 0 bases, with 10 bases spanning the gap. The germline gives CDR1 SGHTA, CDR2 FQGNSA. CDR3 residues: CASTRGSSYNEQFF. For the CDR3, the DNA is TGTGCCAGCACCCGGGGAAGCTCCTACAATGAGCAGTTCTTC.

The chain carries TRBV2 and TRBJ2-7, with 7 positions matching TRBD2. V lost 8 bases, J lost 4 bases, and 8 bases stayed unmatched. The V gene's germline CDR1 is SNHLY and CDR2 FYNNEI. The CDR3 runs 13 residues. The CDR3 coding sequence is TGTGCCAGCTGCCGGCTGGGGGGGTACGAGCAGTACTTC. Protein sequence: CASCRLGGYEQYF.

This clone occurred once. The chain joins TRBV5-1 to TRBJ2-7; D not resolved. The CDR3 covers 13 residues. The V end lost 3 bases, the J end lost 1 base, and 8 bases lay between the germline ends. Germline loops: CDR1 SGHRS, CDR2 YFSETQ. CDR3 region: CASSWSSSYEQYF. CDR3 nucleotides: TGCGCCAGCAGCTGGAGCTCATCCTACGAGCAGTACTTC.

Of note for this clone: A much larger clone differs from this one at a single base, so this may be a read error. Other DNA variants within this sample encode the same CDR3. The genes are TRBV18 and TRBJ2-5, with unresolved D. The V gene's germline CDR1 is KGHSH and CDR2 LQKENI. The CDR3 consists of 11 residues. The V gene lost 6 bases and the J gene lost 1 base, with 3 bases spanning the gap. In DNA, the CDR3 is TGTGCCAGCTCGCCCCAAGAGACCCAGTACTTC. Its protein is CASSPQETQYF.

This chain joins TRBV5-6 and TRBJ1-1; D remains ambiguous. Looked up from germline, CDR1 is SGHDT and CDR2 is YYEEEE. This CDR3 has 12 residues. V lost 3 bases and J 7 bases, leaving 10 bases between the germline ends. The CDR3 protein is CASSSEGGEAFF. CDR3 DNA sequence: TGTGCCAGCAGCTCGGAGGGTGGTGAAGCTTTCTTT.

This rearrangement joins TRBV9 to TRBJ2-7, with 11 bases identical to TRBD1. Per germline, CDR1 SGDLS and CDR2 YYNGEE. With V trimmed by 0 bases and J by 5 bases, 7 bases remained unmatched. The CDR3 loop spans 16 amino acids. The CDR3 bases are TGTGCCAGCAGCGTAGCTGTGGGACAGGGGGGGGACGAGCAGTACTTC. This gives the protein CASSVAVGQGGDEQYF.

At least ten counts were recorded for this clone. V gene TRBV5-1 combines with J gene TRBJ1-2, with a possible D match to TRBD1 (6 bases). CDR3 length: 16 amino acids. Germline lookup yields CDR1 SGHRS and CDR2 YFSETQ. V shed 4 bases and J shed 2 bases, with 18 bases lying between them. CDR3 bases: TGCGCCAGCAGCCCGGGGACAAGGGGGACGAACTATGGCTACACCTTC. This gives the protein CASSPGTRGTNYGYTF. Based on the CDR3 plus reference TRBV5-1 and TRBJ1-2, the full variable domain is KAGVTQTPRYLIKTRGQQVTLSCSPISGHRSVSWYQQTPGQGLQFLFEYFSETQRNKGNFPGRFSGRQFSNSRSEMNVSTLELGDSALYLCASSPGTRGTNYGYTFGSGTRLTVV.

A remark on this clone: This sample includes further DNA sequences coding for the same CDR3. The rearrangement links TRBV5-1 to TRBJ2-3; D not resolved. Trimming took off 1 base at V and 0 bases at J, with 9 bases between the two ends. Germline assignment: CDR1 SGHRS and CDR2 YFSETQ. This CDR3 is built from 15 residues. The CDR3: CASSLSRPSTDTQYF. In nucleotides, the CDR3 is TGCGCCAGCAGCTTGAGCAGGCCTAGCACAGATACGCAGTATTTT.

The V and J genes are TRBV7-9 and TRBJ2-4, with D uncertain. Trimming stripped 5 bases from V and 0 bases from J, with 14 bases between. The CDR3 has 16 amino acids. Germline V gene lookup returns CDR1 SEHNR and CDR2 FQNEAQ (reference sequence). The CDR3 reads CASSPRVAGAKNIQYF. In DNA, the CDR3 is TGTGCCAGCAGCCCTAGGGTGGCCGGAGCCAAAAACATTCAGTACTTC.

This chain connects TRBV18 to TRBJ2-7; 10 bases fit TRBD2. CDR1 and CDR2 (germline): KGHSH, LQKENI. V dropped 4 bases and J dropped 5; count of bases not matched to a gene: 5. This CDR3 is 14 amino acids long. The CDR3: CASSLGTSDNEQYF. In DNA form, the CDR3 reads TGTGCCAGCTCACTGGGGACTAGCGATAACGAGCAGTACTTC.

This rearrangement joins TRBV4-2 to TRBJ2-1; the D is unclear. CDR1 LGHNA and CDR2 YNFKEQ come from the germline V gene. V lost 0 bases to trimming and J lost 0 bases, with 12 bases between them. The CDR3 consists of 17 residues. The chain's CDR3 is CASSQDQTGSSYNEQFF. DNA for the CDR3: TGTGCCAGCAGCCAAGATCAAACGGGCAGCTCCTACAATGAGCAGTTCTTC.